This T cell receptor (beta chain) originates from a study of cytomegalovirus exposure and HLA in healthy donors. General study findings and limits: Per published reports, the classifier diagnosed cytomegalovirus status with high specificity and sensitivity.

There are 14 residues in the CDR3. CDR1 MNHEY and CDR2 SVGAGI come from the germline V gene. V dropped 2 bases and J dropped 8; count of bases not matched to a gene: 6. This PCR relied on a set of 60 Vbeta primers and 13 Jbeta primers. Only in-frame clones appear in the TCRdb table, and some are missing; sequencing was by immunoSEQ multiplex PCR. The data contain over 100,000 clones, approximately 80% of them seen just once; the ten biggest clones take up approximately 0.9%. Remarks on this clone: The antigen is undetermined.

Material: PBMCs. The genes are TRBV6-5 and TRBJ1-1, with 9 bases aligning to TRBD1. The source of this sequence is a woman aged 25 to 45 in good health and CMV-seronegative. CDR3 DNA: TGTGCCAGCAGTTACACCGCGGGACAGGGAGAAGCTTTCTTT. Translated: CASSYTAGQGEAFF.